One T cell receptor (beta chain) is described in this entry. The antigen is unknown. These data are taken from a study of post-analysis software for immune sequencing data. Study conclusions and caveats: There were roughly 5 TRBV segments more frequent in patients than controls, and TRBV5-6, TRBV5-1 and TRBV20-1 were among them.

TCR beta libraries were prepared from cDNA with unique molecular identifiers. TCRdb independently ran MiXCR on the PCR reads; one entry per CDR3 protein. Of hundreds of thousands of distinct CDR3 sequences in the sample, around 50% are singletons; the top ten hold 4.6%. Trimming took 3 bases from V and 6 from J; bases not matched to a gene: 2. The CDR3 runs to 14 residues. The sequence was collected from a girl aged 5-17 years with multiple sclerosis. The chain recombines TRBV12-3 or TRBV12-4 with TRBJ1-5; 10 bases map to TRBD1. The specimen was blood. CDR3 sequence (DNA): TGTGCCAGCAGTTTCGACAGGGGGCCTCAGCCCCAGCATTTT. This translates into CASSFDRGPQPQHF.